This T cell receptor beta chain was sequenced in a study of blood T cell repertoires in COVID-19. About the study: Acute and convalescent COVID-19 specimens originated in the United States, Italy and Spain.

Looked up from germline, CDR1 is SEHNR and CDR2 is FQNEAQ (reference sequence). There are 16 residues in the CDR3. Germline trimming cut 5 bases from V and 4 bases from J; bases unmatched to any gene: 11. The table came from immunoSEQ multiplex PCR; TCRdb's copy has only in-frame clones and leaves some out. The sample lists some 70,000 clones; 80% were seen once. This TCR was sampled from a human donor in a cohort sampled during active COVID-19. The sample comprised peripheral blood. The rearrangement links TRBV7-9 to TRBJ2-5, with 9 positions matching TRBD1. The CDR3 DNA reads as TGTGCCAGCAGCCACACGGGACAGGGCTTGAGAGAGACCCAGTACTTC. This sequence encodes CASSHTGQGLRETQYF.